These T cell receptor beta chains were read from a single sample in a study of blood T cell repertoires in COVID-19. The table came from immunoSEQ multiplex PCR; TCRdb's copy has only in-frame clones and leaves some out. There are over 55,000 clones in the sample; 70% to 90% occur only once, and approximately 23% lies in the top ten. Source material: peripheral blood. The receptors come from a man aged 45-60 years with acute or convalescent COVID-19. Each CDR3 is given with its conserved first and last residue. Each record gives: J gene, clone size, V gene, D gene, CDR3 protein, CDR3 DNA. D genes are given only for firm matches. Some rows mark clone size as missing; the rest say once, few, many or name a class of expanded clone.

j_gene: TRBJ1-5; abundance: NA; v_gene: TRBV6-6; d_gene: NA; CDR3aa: CASKTWAGSNQPQHF; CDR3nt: TGTGCCAGCAAAACCTGGGCGGGGAGCAATCAGCCCCAGCATTTT
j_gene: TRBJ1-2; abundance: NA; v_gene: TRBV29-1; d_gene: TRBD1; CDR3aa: CSVGDSYGYTF; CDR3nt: TGCAGCGTAGGGGACAGCTATGGCTACACCTTC
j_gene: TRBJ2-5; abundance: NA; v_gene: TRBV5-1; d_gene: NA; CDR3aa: CASSSWQGGRETQYF; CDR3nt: TGCGCCAGCAGCTCGTGGCAGGGCGGTCGGGAGACCCAGTACTTC
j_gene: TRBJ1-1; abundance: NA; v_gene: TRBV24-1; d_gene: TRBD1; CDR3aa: CATASGGSTEAFF; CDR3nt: TGTGCCACCGCCTCAGGGGGAAGCACTGAAGCTTTCTTT
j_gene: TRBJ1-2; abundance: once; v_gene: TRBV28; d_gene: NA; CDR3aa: CASSLARQAYGYTF; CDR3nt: TGTGCCAGCAGTTTGGCTAGACAGGCCTATGGCTACACCTTC
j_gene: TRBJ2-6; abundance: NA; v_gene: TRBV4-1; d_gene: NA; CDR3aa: CASSLQIVGAGGANVLTF; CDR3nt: TGCGCCAGCAGCCTCCAAATAGTAGGGGCAGGAGGGGCCAACGTCCTGACTTTC
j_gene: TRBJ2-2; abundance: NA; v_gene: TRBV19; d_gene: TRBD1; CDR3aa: CASSRFWTGDNGDTGELFF; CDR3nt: TGTGCCAGTAGCCGGTTCTGGACAGGGGATAATGGCGACACCGGGGAGCTGTTTTTT
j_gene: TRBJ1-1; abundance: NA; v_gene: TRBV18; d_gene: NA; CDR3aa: CASSPLIGGTEAFF; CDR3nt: TGTGCCAGCTCACCACTGATAGGGGGCACTGAAGCTTTCTTT
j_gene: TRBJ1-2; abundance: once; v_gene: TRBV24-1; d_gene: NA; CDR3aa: CATSDSGYMGYTF; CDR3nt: TGTGCCACCAGTGATTCGGGATATATGGGCTACACCTTC
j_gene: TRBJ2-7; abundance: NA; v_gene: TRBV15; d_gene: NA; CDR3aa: CATSRGATQGYEQYF; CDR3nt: TGTGCCACCAGCAGAGGGGCCACCCAGGGGTACGAGCAGTACTTC
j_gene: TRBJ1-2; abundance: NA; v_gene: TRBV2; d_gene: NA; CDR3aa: CASSELGRSGTF; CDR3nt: TGTGCCAGCAGTGAATTAGGTCGATCGGGCACCTTC
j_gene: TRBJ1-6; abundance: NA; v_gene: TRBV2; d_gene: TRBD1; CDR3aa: CASSEQQGDNSPLHF; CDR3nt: TGTGCCAGCAGTGAACAACAGGGGGATAATTCACCCCTCCACTTT
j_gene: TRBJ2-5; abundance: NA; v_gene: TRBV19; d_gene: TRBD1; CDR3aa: CASSSPGQGAVKETQYF; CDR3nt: TGTGCCAGTAGTTCACCGGGACAGGGGGCTGTTAAGGAGACCCAGTACTTC
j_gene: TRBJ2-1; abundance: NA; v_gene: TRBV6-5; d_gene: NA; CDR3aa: CASQMSGAEEQFF; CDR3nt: TGTGCCAGCCAAATGAGTGGGGCTGAGGAGCAGTTCTTC
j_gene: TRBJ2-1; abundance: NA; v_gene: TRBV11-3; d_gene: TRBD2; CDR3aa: CASSLGLAEGGNEQFF; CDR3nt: TGTGCCAGCAGCCTGGGACTAGCGGAAGGTGGGAATGAGCAGTTCTTC
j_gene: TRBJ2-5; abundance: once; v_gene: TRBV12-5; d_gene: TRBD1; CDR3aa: CASGLGGTGAETQYF; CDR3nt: TGTGCTAGTGGTTTGGGGGGGACAGGGGCAGAGACCCAGTACTTC
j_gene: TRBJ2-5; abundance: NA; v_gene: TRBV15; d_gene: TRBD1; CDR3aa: CATSRAGQGRQETQYF; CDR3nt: TGTGCCACCAGCAGAGCCGGACAGGGGCGGCAAGAGACCCAGTACTTC
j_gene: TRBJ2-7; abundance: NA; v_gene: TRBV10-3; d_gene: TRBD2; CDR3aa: CAISESPGLAGGFFYEQYF; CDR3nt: TGTGCCATCAGTGAGTCACCGGGACTAGCGGGGGGCTTCTTCTACGAGCAGTACTTC
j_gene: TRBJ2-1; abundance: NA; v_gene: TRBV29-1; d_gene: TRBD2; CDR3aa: CSIAGGQNEQFF; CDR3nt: TGCAGCATAGCGGGGGGGCAGAATGAGCAGTTCTTC
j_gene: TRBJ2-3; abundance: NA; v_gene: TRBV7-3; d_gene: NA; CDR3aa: CASSLWGPTDTQYF; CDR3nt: TGTGCCAGCAGCTTATGGGGGCCCACAGATACGCAGTATTTT
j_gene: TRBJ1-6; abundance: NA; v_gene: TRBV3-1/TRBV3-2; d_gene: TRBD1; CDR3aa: CASSRSDRGNSPLHF; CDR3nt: TGTGCCAGCAGCCGATCCGACAGGGGAAATTCACCCCTCCACTTT
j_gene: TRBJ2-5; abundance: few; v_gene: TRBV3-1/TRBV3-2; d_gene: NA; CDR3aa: CASSQSSRGETQYF; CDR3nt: TGTGCCAGCAGCCAATCGAGTAGGGGTGAGACCCAGTACTTC
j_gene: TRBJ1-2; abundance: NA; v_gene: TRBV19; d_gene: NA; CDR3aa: CASSIGDYGYTF; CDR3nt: TGTGCCAGTAGTATCGGGGACTATGGCTACACCTTC
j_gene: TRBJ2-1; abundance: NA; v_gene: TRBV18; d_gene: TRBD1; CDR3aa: CASSPGQGVHEQFF; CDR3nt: TGTGCCAGCTCACCGGGACAGGGTGTCCATGAGCAGTTCTTC
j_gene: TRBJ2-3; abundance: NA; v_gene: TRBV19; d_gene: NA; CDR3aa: CASSYLGGTDTQYF; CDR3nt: TGTGCCAGTAGTTACTTAGGGGGCACAGATACGCAGTATTTT
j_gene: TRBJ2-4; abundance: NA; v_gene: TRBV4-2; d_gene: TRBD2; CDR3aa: CASSQAASGGTLSMAKNIQYF; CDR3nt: TGTGCCAGCAGCCAAGCGGCTAGCGGGGGGACCTTAAGTATGGCCAAAAACATTCAGTACTTC
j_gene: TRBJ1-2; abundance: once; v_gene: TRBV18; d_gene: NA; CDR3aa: CASSPPGKTRGYTF; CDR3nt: TGTGCCAGCTCACCACCGGGCAAGACCCGTGGCTACACCTTC
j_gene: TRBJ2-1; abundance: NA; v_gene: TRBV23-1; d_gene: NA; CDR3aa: CASSQGARIYNEQFF; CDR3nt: TGCGCCAGCAGTCAAGGGGCTAGAATCTACAATGAGCAGTTCTTC
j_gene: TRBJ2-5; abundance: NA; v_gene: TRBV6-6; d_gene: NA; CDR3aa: CASTLYPRGHETQYF; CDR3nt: TGTGCCAGCACTCTCTACCCCAGGGGCCACGAGACCCAGTACTTC
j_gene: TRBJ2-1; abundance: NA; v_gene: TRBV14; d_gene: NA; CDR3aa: CASSQESGGWHEQFF; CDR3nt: TGTGCCAGCAGCCAAGAAAGCGGCGGGTGGCATGAGCAGTTCTTC
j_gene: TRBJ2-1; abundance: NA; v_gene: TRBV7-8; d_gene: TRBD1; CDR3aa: CASTEDRLYNEQFF; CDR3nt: TGTGCCAGCACCGAGGACAGGCTTTACAATGAGCAGTTCTTC
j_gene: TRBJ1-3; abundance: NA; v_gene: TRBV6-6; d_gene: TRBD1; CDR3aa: CASRPTGGSGNTIYF; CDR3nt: TGTGCCAGCAGACCTACAGGGGGCTCTGGAAACACCATATATTTT
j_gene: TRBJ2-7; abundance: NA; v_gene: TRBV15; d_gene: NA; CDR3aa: CATSREAGHSYEQYF; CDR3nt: TGTGCCACCAGCAGAGAGGCGGGGCACTCCTACGAGCAGTACTTC
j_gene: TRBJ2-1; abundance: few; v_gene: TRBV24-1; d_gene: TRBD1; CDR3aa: CATSTTTGDNEQFF; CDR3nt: TGTGCCACCTCCACTACGACAGGGGACAATGAGCAGTTCTTC
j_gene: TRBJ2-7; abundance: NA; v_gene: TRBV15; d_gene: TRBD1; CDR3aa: CATSREAGGSYEQYF; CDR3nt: TGTGCCACCAGCAGAGAGGCAGGGGGCTCCTACGAGCAGTACTTC
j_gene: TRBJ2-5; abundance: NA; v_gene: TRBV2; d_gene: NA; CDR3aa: CASSDPRRGETQYF; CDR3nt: TGTGCCAGCAGTGACCCCCGGAGAGGGGAGACCCAGTACTTC
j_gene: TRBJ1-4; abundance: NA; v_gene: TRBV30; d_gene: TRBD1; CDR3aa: CAWSVPGTGFEKLFF; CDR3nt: TGTGCCTGGAGTGTACCCGGGACAGGTTTCGAAAAACTGTTTTTT
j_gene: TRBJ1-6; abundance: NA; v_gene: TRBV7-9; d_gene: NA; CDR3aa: CASSLESGSSPLHF; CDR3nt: TGTGCCAGCAGCTTAGAAAGCGGCAGTTCACCCCTCCACTTT
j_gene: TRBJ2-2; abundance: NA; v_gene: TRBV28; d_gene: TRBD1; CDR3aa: CASLGQVVTGELFF; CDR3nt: TGTGCCAGCCTGGGACAGGTCGTCACCGGGGAGCTGTTTTTT
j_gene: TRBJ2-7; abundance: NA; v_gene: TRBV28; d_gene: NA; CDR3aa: CASSSPQGFNEQYF; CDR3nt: TGTGCCAGCAGTTCACCCCAGGGGTTCAACGAGCAGTACTTC
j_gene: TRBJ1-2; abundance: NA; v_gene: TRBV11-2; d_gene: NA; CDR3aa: CASSLGPGNYGYTF; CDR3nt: TGTGCCAGCAGCTTAGGGCCGGGGAACTATGGCTACACCTTC
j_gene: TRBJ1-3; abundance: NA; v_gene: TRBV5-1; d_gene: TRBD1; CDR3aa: CASSLDLDRGRNTIYF; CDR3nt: TGCGCCAGCAGCTTGGACCTAGACAGGGGGCGGAACACCATATATTTT
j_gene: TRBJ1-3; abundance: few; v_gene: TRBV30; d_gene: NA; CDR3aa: CAWTSDRGNTIYF; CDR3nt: TGTGCCTGGACTTCCGACAGAGGAAACACCATATATTTT